This TCR beta chain was found in a study of PD-L1 blockade in urothelial cancer. On the study more broadly: Atezolizumab 1,200 mg was given intravenously every 3 weeks, starting 2014. The analyses of blood took place 3 weeks (second dose) and 6 weeks after treatment start. T cells numbered a median of about 150,000 in the blood samples. General study points: Better survival was predicted when blood TCR clonality before treatment fell below the median.

On this clone: The target antigen is unknown.

Clones were sequenced by immunoSEQ multiplex PCR, and TCRdb holds only the in-frame ones, with some missing. The sample shows roughly 100,000 clones, roughly 80% of them seen only once. Germline CDR1 is LNHNV and CDR2 is YYDKDF (reference sequence). V lost 4 bases, J lost 3 bases, and 17 bases lay in between. CDR3 length: 16 amino acids. Time point noted: peripheral blood 6 weeks after treatment start. This sequence was found in a man between 65 and 85 years old with urothelial cancer. The chain joins TRBV15 to TRBJ2-3, with D possibly being TRBD1 (6 bases). Sequences were derived from PBMCs, sampled around atezolizumab (anti-PD-L1) treatment. CDR3: CATSKGQLRGTDTQYF. CDR3 coding DNA: TGTGCCACCAGCAAAGGACAGCTCAGAGGTACAGATACGCAGTATTTT.